This record looks at one TCR beta chain sequence and its context. Its specificity is not known. This entry belongs to a study of vaccination effects on CD4 cells after COVID-19. About the research overall: All study participants received two doses of BNT162b2 or mRNA-1273 vaccine. The two convalescent patients provided samples 16 days and one week before vaccination.

Clones were read by immunoSEQ multiplex PCR, and TCRdb kept only the in-frame ones, dropping some. Of some 63,000 clones detected, about 69% appear once; the ten largest clones hold roughly a quarter. It was after approximately 10 days of culture that CD4+ T cells were isolated. V shed 0 bases, J shed 11 bases, and the junction held 3 bases outside the gene matches. The CDR3 has 13 residues. Germline V gene lookup returns CDR1 MNHNS and CDR2 SASEGT. Whole-study results and caveats: The post-vaccine spike-reactive clones of convalescents showed a predominance of new vaccine-induced clones.

The sample was CD4+ T cells from PBMCs cultured without peptide, taken before COVID-19 vaccination. The clonotype was recovered from a human donor who had a prior SARS-CoV-2 infection. The chain recombines TRBV6-1 with TRBJ2-3; 9 bases map to TRBD2. The CDR3 bases are TGTGCCAGCAGTGAAGCAGGGACTAGCCGGCAGTATTTT. Amino acids: CASSEAGTSRQYF.